This TCR beta chain was obtained from a study of spatial heterogeneity in lung cancer. Across the whole study: Detected sequences consistently included more beta-chain ones than alpha-chain ones. Each distinct TCR and UMI combination averaged more than ten appearances in raw reads.

Each CDR3 protein gets one entry after TCRdb re-called the 5' RACE reads with MiXCR. The sample carries fewer than 1,500 distinct CDR3 sequences, over 9.5% recorded once. Time point defined: sample taken at primary tumor resection. This clonotype is large (0.1 to 1%) by share. This beta chain turned up in a library designed for alpha chains; as an off-target read, its abundance says little. This receptor was obtained from a female donor with early-stage non-small cell lung cancer. This sample comprised normal lung tissue next to the tumor, obtained at surgery.

The CDR3 DNA reads as TGTGCCAGCAGCCATAGCCGGGATTCACCCCTCCACTTT. This encodes CASSHSRDSPLHF. The chain has TRBV7-3 and TRBJ1-6; unclear D gene. V lost 5 bases, J lost 8 bases, and 10 bases lay in between. The CDR3 has 13 residues. Germline lookup yields CDR1 SGHTA and CDR2 FQGTGA.